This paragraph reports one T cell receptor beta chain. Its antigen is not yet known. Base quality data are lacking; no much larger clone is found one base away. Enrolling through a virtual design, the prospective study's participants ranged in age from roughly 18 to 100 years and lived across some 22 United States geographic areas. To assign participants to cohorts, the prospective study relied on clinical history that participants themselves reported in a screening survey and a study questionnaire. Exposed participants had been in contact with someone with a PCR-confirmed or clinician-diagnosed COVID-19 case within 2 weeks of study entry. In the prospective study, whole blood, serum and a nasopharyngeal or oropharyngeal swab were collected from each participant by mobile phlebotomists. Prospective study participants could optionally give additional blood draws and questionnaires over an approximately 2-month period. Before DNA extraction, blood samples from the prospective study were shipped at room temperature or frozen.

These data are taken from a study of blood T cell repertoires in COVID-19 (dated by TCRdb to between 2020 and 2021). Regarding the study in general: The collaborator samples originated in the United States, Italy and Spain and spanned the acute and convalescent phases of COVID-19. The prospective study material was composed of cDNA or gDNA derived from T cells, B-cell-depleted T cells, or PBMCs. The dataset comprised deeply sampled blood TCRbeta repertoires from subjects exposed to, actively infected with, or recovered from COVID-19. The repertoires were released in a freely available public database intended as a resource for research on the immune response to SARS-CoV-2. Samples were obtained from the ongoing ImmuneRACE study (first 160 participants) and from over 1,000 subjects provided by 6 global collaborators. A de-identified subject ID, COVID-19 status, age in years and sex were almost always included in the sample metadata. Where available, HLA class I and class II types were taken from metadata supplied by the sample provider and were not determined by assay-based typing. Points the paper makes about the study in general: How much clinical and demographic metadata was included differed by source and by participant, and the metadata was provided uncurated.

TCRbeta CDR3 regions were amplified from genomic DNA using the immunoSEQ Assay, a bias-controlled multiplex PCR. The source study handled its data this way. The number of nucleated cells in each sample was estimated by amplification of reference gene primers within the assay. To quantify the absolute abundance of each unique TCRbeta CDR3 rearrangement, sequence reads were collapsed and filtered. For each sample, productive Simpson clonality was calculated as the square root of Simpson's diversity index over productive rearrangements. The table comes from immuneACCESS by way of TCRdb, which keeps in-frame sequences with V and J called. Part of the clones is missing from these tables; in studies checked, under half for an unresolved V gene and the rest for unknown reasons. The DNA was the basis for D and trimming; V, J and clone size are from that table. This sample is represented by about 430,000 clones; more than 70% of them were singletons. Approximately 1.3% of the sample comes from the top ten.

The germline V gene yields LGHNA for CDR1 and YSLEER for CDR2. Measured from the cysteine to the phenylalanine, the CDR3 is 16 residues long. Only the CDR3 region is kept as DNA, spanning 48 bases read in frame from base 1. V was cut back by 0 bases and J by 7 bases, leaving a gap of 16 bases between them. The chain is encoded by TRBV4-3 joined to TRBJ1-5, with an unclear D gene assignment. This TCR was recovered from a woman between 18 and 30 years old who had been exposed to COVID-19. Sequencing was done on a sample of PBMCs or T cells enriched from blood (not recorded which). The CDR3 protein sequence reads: CASSQDDTKPQQPQHF. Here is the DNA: TGCGCCAGCAGCCAAGATGATACGAAGCCCCAACAGCCCCAGCATTTT.